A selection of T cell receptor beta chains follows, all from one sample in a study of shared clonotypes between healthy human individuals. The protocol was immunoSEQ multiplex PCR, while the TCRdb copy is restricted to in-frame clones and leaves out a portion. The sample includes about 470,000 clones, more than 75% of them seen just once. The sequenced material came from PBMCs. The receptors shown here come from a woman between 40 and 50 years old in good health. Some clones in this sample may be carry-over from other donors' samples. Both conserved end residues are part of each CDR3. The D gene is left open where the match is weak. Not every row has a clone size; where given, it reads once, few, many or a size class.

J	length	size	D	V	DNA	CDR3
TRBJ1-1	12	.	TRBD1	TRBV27	TGTGCCAGCAGAACAGGGGGCACTGAAGCTTTCTTT	CASRTGGTEAFF
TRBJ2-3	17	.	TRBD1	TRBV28	TGTGCCAGCAGTTATGCCTCCGACAGGGCTGGCACAGATACGCAGTATTTT	CASSYASDRAGTDTQYF
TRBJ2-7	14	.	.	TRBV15	TGTGCCACCAGCAGAGATTTGTGGCGGACCGAGCAGTACTTC	CATSRDLWRTEQYF
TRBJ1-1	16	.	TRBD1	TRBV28	TGTGCCAGCAGTCTTGACAGGGGGCTTGGGAACACTGAAGCTTTCTTT	CASSLDRGLGNTEAFF
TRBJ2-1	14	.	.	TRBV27	TGTGCCAGCAGTTTATTGTCCAGGGTCAATGAGCAGTTCTTC	CASSLLSRVNEQFF
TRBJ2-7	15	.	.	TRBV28	TGTGCCAGCAGCCCATGGCGGGATGGAACCTACGAGCAGTACTTC	CASSPWRDGTYEQYF
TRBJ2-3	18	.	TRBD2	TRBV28	TGTGCCAGCAGTTTAATAGGGGGACTAGCGGATAGCACAGATACGCAGTATTTT	CASSLIGGLADSTDTQYF
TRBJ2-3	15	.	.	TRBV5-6	TGTGCCAGCAGTCAACGAGGTAGGGGCACAGATACGCAGTATTTT	CASSQRGRGTDTQYF
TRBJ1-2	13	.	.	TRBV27	TGTGCCAGCAGTTCCGGGACGGTGAGGGGCTACACCTTC	CASSSGTVRGYTF
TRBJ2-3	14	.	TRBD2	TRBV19	TGTGCCGTAAGGGCTAGCGGCAGCACAGATACGCAGTATTTT	CAVRASGSTDTQYF
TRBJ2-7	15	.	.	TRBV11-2	TGTGCCAGCAGCTTAAGCTCCTCGGCCTCCTACGAGCAGTACTTC	CASSLSSSASYEQYF
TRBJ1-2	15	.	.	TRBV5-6	TGTGCCAGCAGCTTGTTTTCCGCCTCGATCTATGGCTACACCTTC	CASSLFSASIYGYTF
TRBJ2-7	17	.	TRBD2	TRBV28	TGTGCCAGCATTCCCCTCGGGGGGAAGGGCGAGAGCTACGAGCAATACTTC	CASIPLGGKGESYEQYF
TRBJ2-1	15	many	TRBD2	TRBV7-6	TGTGCCAGCAGATCACTAGCGGGAGGCTACAATGAGCAGTTCTTC	CASRSLAGGYNEQFF
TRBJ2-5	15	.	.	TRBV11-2	TGTGCCAGCAGCTTGAGTACGCGGGTTCAGGAGACCCAGTACTTC	CASSLSTRVQETQYF
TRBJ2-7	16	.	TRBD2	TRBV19	TGTGCCAGTAGTATTTGGGGCGGGAGCTCCCCCCTCGAGCAGTACTTC	CASSIWGGSSPLEQYF
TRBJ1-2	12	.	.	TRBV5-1	TGCGCCAGCAGCCCAGACAACTATGGCTACACCTTC	CASSPDNYGYTF
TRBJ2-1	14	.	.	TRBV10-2	TGCGCCAGCAGTGAGAAGTTAGCTGGTGGTGAGCAGTTCTTC	CASSEKLAGGEQFF
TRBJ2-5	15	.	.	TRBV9	TGTGCCAGCAGCCCATCCATTAGCGATCAAGAGACCCAGTACTTC	CASSPSISDQETQYF
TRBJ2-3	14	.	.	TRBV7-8	TGTGCCAGCAGCCCTCAGGGTCCCACAGATACGCAGTATTTT	CASSPQGPTDTQYF
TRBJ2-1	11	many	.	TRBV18	TGTGCCAGCTCAACCTACAATGAGCAGTTCTTC	CASSTYNEQFF
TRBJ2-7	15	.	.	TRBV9	TGTGCCAGCAGCGTAGGGAGGGTCGGGGGCTACGAGCAGTACTTC	CASSVGRVGGYEQYF
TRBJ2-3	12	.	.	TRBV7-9	TGTGCCAGCAGCTTAGAGGAGGATACGCAGTATTTT	CASSLEEDTQYF
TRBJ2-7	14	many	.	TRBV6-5	TGTGCCAGCAGCGCCGGGACCCCTGCCTCCGAGCAGTACTTC	CASSAGTPASEQYF
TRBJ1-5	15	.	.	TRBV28	TGTGCCAGCCTGAAAGGGGGGACTAGCAATCAGCCCCAGCATTTT	CASLKGGTSNQPQHF
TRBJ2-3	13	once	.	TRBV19	TGTGCCAGTAGTGGCTCTAGCACAGATACGCAGTATTTT	CASSGSSTDTQYF
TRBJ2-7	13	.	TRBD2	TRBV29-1	TGCAGCGTTGAGACTAGCGGCTCCTACGAGCAGTACTTC	CSVETSGSYEQYF
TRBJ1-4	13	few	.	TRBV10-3	TGTGCCATCAGTGGGACCCCGAATGAAAAACTGTTTTTT	CAISGTPNEKLFF
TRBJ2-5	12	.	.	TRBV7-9	TGTGCCAGCAGCTTAGTGGGGGAGACCCAGTACTTC	CASSLVGETQYF
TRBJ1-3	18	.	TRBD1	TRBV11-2	TGTGCCAGCAGGCTCCCGGGACAGAGCTTTAGCTCTGGAAACACCATATATTTT	CASRLPGQSFSSGNTIYF
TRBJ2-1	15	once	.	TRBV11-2	TGTGCCAGCAGCTCCACCCGGGGACACTACAATGAGCAGTTCTTC	CASSSTRGHYNEQFF
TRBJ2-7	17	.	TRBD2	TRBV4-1	TGCGCCAGCAGCCCTGGCCTCTTTAGCGGGAGGGCCCACGAGCAGTACTTC	CASSPGLFSGRAHEQYF
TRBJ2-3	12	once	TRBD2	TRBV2	TGTGCCAGCAGTCCGGGGGGAGATACGCAGTATTTT	CASSPGGDTQYF
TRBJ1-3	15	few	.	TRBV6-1	TGTGCCAGCAGTGGGGGGATCGCGTCTGGAAACACCATATATTTT	CASSGGIASGNTIYF
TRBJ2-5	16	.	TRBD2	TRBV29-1	TGCAGCGTTGAAGGAAGGACTAGCGGGAGAAGGGAGACCCAGTACTTC	CSVEGRTSGRRETQYF
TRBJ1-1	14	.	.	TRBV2	TGTGCCAGCAGTCCCTCCCCCCGGTCCACTGAAGCTTTCTTT	CASSPSPRSTEAFF
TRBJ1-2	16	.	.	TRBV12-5	TGTGCTAGTGGTTTGGTTTCAGGGTCTCCCATGGGTGGCTACACCTTC	CASGLVSGSPMGGYTF
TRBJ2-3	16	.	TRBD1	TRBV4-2	TGTGCCAGCAGCCAAGATAGGACAGGGACCACAGATACGCAGTATTTT	CASSQDRTGTTDTQYF
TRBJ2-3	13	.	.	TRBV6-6	TGTGCCAGCAGTTCCGAATACACAGATACGCAGTATTTT	CASSSEYTDTQYF
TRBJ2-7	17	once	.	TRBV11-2	TGTGCCAGCAGCTTACGAGGGGGGCTAGCGGCTACCTACGAGCAGTACTTC	CASSLRGGLAATYEQYF